Below, 20 T cell receptor beta chains from the same sample are listed, as sequenced in a study of T cell changes during pregnancy in multiple sclerosis. Here immunoSEQ multiplex PCR was the method, and the copy in TCRdb shows in-frame clones only, minus some. The sample contains 40,000 to 50,000 clones, 94% of which appear only once. Sequencing used CD8+ T cells from peripheral blood mononuclear cells, obtained in the first trimester of pregnancy. These receptors were collected from a female donor with multiple sclerosis, enrolled in a pregnancy study.

The J gene is TRBJ2-7, the V gene TRBV5-5; 11 bases are shared with TRBD1. CDR1 is SGHKS and CDR2 is YYEKEE in the germline V gene (reference sequence). The trim removed 2 bases at V and 2 bases at J, leaving 6 bases unmatched. This CDR3 spans 16 amino acids. As DNA, the CDR3 is TGTGCCAGCAGCTTTACTCCGGGACAGGGGGCCTACGAGCAGTACTTC. Its translation is CASSFTPGQGAYEQYF.

V usage is TRBV27 and J usage is TRBJ2-5; 8 nucleotides agree with TRBD1. Trimming took 5 bases from V and 4 from J; bases not matched to a gene: 9. CDR3 length equals 15 residues. Germline V gene data show CDR1 as MNHEY and CDR2 as SMNVEV (reference sequence). The DNA of the CDR3 is TGTGCCAGCAGTCCGTGGGACAGGCCGAGAGAGACCCAGTACTTC. This encodes CASSPWDRPRETQYF.

The chain recombines TRBV9 with TRBJ2-7, with a weak D call TRBD2 (6 bases). V was trimmed by 0 bases and J by 4 bases, leaving 17 bases between them. Germline values: CDR1 SGDLS, CDR2 YYNGEE. The CDR3 has 16 amino acids. DNA of the CDR3: TGTGCCAGCAGCGTAGGGGGTAGCGGAGAGGTATACGAGCAGTACTTC. It specifies CASSVGGSGEVYEQYF.

Only one count was recorded for this clone. The rearrangement uses TRBV4-3 and TRBJ2-7; perhaps TRBD2 as D (7 bases). Trimming took 1 base from V and 2 from J, leaving 15 bases between them. The CDR3 length is 16 residues. Germline CDR1 LGHNA, CDR2 YSLEER. CDR3 sequence: CASSQGGGLSTYEQYF. CDR3 in DNA: TGCGCCAGCAGCCAAGGGGGGGGGCTGTCTACCTACGAGCAGTACTTC.

The chain couples TRBV2 to TRBJ2-7; D perhaps matches TRBD2 (6 bases). In germline, CDR1 is SNHLY, CDR2 FYNNEI. The CDR3 is 14 residues long. Trimming shortened V by 10 bases and J by 0 bases, and 16 bases separated the two germline ends. Written as DNA, the CDR3 is TGTGCCATTGCGGGACTCCCTAGCTCCTACGAGCAGTACTTC. It translates to CAIAGLPSSYEQYF.

The V gene is TRBV2, the J gene TRBJ1-2, with TRBD1 matching over 8 bases. The V gene end was trimmed by 6 bases and the J gene end by 1 base; junction bases not matched to a gene: 10. Per germline, CDR1 SNHLY and CDR2 FYNNEI. CDR3 length: 16 amino acids. CDR3 sequence: CASRGFDRGNNYGYTF. The CDR3 region has the DNA TGTGCCAGCAGGGGATTCGACAGGGGCAATAACTATGGCTACACCTTC.

The chain recombines TRBV6-1 with TRBJ2-7; 8 nucleotides line up with TRBD1. Germline assignment: CDR1 MNHNS and CDR2 SASEGT. J gave up 0 bases and V 7 bases, and 8 bases lay outside the gene matches. The CDR3 is 15 residues long. CDR3 sequence (DNA): TGTGCCAGCACCGAAACCGGGACAGGCTCCTACGAGCAGTACTTC. This sequence encodes CASTETGTGSYEQYF.

V and J are TRBV7-3 and TRBJ2-1, with 9 bases fitting TRBD2. CDR3 length: 15 residues. Germline lookup yields CDR1 SGHTA and CDR2 FQGTGA. V was clipped by 5 bases and J by 9 bases; unmatched bases: 11. CDR3 sequence (DNA): TGTGCCAGCAGCCTAGCGGGACCCACACACGGTGAGCAGTTCTTC. It is translated as CASSLAGPTHGEQFF.

The chain uses TRBV4-2 and TRBJ2-1; 13 positions match TRBD2. Germline V gene data show CDR1 as LGHNA and CDR2 as YNFKEQ. The CDR3 covers 19 residues. J gave up 2 bases and V 2 bases, and 9 bases lay outside the gene matches. CDR3 DNA sequence: TGTGCCAGCAGCCAAATGCCGGGACTAGCGGGAAGCCCCTACAATGAGCAGTTCTTC. This sequence encodes CASSQMPGLAGSPYNEQFF.

This clone has a handful of counts. The rearrangement links TRBV7-9 to TRBJ1-6, with TRBD1 matching 10 bases. Germline V CDR1 and CDR2: SEHNR, FQNEAQ (reference sequence). V shed 5 bases, J shed 11 bases, and the junction held 6 bases outside the gene matches. This CDR3 is built from 14 residues. For the CDR3, the DNA is TGTGCCAGCAGCCCGGGACAGGGGAATGCACCCCTCCACTTT. This codes for CASSPGQGNAPLHF.

The chain has TRBV5-4 and TRBJ2-1, with 12 bases lining up with TRBD2. The length of the CDR3 is 13 residues. Germline V lookup: CDR1 SGHNT, CDR2 YYREEE (reference sequence). J was trimmed by 8 bases and V by 5 bases; bases with no gene match: 2. CDR3 sequence: CASSGLAGHEQFF. The CDR3 nucleotides are TGTGCCAGCAGTGGACTAGCGGGGCATGAGCAGTTCTTC.

This rearrangement joins TRBV4-2 to TRBJ2-7, with 7 bases lining up with TRBD2. V was pared by 0 bases and J by 4 bases, with 6 bases of the junction left unmatched. Germline V gene lookup returns CDR1 LGHNA and CDR2 YNFKEQ. The CDR3 has 15 residues. CDR3 residues: CASSQERGLSYEQYF. DNA for the CDR3: TGTGCCAGCAGCCAAGAACGGGGACTATCATACGAGCAGTACTTC.

This clone appeared a few times. The V call is TRBV6-5, the J call TRBJ2-7; TRBD1 is a possible D gene (6 bases). V was trimmed by 2 bases and J by 5 bases, leaving 7 bases between them. Germline V gives CDR1 MNHEY, CDR2 SVGAGI. The CDR3 covers 12 residues. This CDR3 reads CASSYGQNEQYF. Written as DNA, the CDR3 is TGTGCCAGCAGTTACGGACAGAACGAGCAGTACTTC.

V is TRBV27 and J is TRBJ2-7; D is perhaps TRBD2 (5 bases). With 9 bases removed from V and 4 bases from J, the gap between germline ends came to 10 bases. The CDR3 has 11 residues. CDR1 and CDR2 (germline): MNHEY, SMNVEV (reference sequence). The CDR3 region has the DNA TGTGCCAGTTCGCGAGGGTACGAGCAGTACTTC. This sequence encodes CASSRGYEQYF.

The CDR3 DNA sequence: TGTGCCAGTAGTATAGACACTACTAGTTCCTACGAGCAGTACTTC. It encodes CASSIDTTSSYEQYF. V usage is TRBV19 and J usage is TRBJ2-7; D might be TRBD2 (5 bases). The CDR3 is 15 amino acids. V lost 0 bases and J lost 1, with 10 bases in between. Looked up from germline, CDR1 is LNHDA and CDR2 is SQIVND (reference sequence).

Here the CDR3 reads CASSFDSSEAFF. The CDR3 region has the DNA TGTGCCAGCAGCTTCGACAGTTCCGAAGCTTTCTTT. V is TRBV7-9 and J is TRBJ1-1, with a possible D match to TRBD1 (5 bases). Germline values: CDR1 SEHNR, CDR2 FQNEAQ (reference sequence). The CDR3 spans 12 residues. Trimming took off 3 bases at V and 8 bases at J, with 10 bases between the two ends. The entire variable domain, with the rest obtained from reference TRBV7-9 and TRBJ1-1, is as follows: DTGVSQNPRHKITKRGQNVTFRCDPISEHNRLYWYRQTLGQGPEFLTYFQNEAQLEKSRLLSDRFSAERPKGSFSTLEIQRTEQGDSAMYLCASSFDSSEAFFGQGTRLTVV.

The genes are TRBV9 and TRBJ2-5, with D perhaps TRBD2 (7 bases). Germline V gene sequence: CDR1 SGDLS, CDR2 YYNGEE. This CDR3 spans 15 amino acids. Trimming removed 4 bases from V and 2 bases from J, with 15 bases in between. CDR3 residues: CASSFAGEGQETQYF. As DNA, the CDR3 is TGTGCCAGCAGCTTTGCAGGGGAGGGACAAGAGACCCAGTACTTC.

The chain carries TRBV7-9 and TRBJ1-2, with 7 bases lining up with TRBD1. Germline V gene sequence: CDR1 SEHNR, CDR2 FQNEAQ (reference sequence). The CDR3 sequence is 16 residues long. Trimming removed 6 bases from V and 1 base from J; junction bases left unmatched: 11. In DNA form, the CDR3 reads TGTGCCAGCAGGGGTGAGGGGACAGCCAATAACTATGGCTACACCTTC. The encoded protein is CASRGEGTANNYGYTF.

This chain connects TRBV9 to TRBJ2-7, with 7 bases aligning to TRBD2. The V segment lost 0 bases and the J segment 2 bases; nucleotides outside the gene matches: 11. From germline, CDR1 is SGDLS and CDR2 YYNGEE. This CDR3 is built from 17 residues. CDR3 loop: CASSVGAAGGRPYEQYF. As DNA, the CDR3 is TGTGCCAGCAGCGTAGGGGCCGCCGGCGGGAGACCCTACGAGCAGTACTTC.

The chain recombines TRBV5-1 with TRBJ1-1; D is undetermined. Trimming shortened V by 4 bases and J by 3 bases, and 10 bases separated the two germline ends. The germline V gene has CDR1 SGHRS and CDR2 YFSETQ. The CDR3 contains 13 residues. CDR3 bases: TGCGCCAGCAGCCTGCGGTGGGACACTGAAGCTTTCTTT. As protein: CASSLRWDTEAFF.